One sample yielded the 8 T cell receptor beta chains listed below, sequenced in a study of vaccination and CD4 T cells after COVID-19 (dated by TCRdb to between 2021 and 2024). The label giving this sample's treatment or condition can be read as: approximately 9-day PBMC culture with coronavirus spike peptide pools or control peptides (ViraFEST assay). Their antigens remain unidentified. The method was PCR. TCRdb records Illumina iSeq 100 as the sequencer. At the Johns Hopkins FTIC core, DNA from the cultured CD4+ T cells underwent TCR sequencing with the Oncomine TCR Beta short-read assay. TCRdb took the public reads, trimmed them with fastp at Q25, ran MiXCR for clone calling and kept in-frame beta chains. Each entry is one CDR3 protein sequence, shown with its most common DNA and genes. For this sample there are about 19,000 distinct CDR3 sequences; roughly 50% appear just once. Jointly, the top ten make up 2% to 3% of the sample.

Sequences were derived from CD4+ T cells from blood, cultured in vitro, sampled after SARS-CoV-2 vaccination. Receptor source: a human donor who had recovered from COVID-19.

The CDR3 is CASSSTPPPGGAPNQPQHF. The CDR3, as DNA: TGTGCCAGCAGCTCGACCCCACCCCCCGGGGGGGCTCCCAATCAGCCCCAGCATTTT. This sequence joins TRBV7-8 and TRBJ1-5; D is perhaps TRBD1 (6 bases). This CDR3 region has 19 residues. From germline, CDR1 is SGHVS and CDR2 FQNEAQ. V was shortened by 4 bases and J by 3 bases, with 25 bases between the two germline ends.

This chain uses TRBV2 with TRBJ1-6; D might be TRBD1 (5 bases). The CDR3 is 15 amino acids. The germline V gene has CDR1 SNHLY and CDR2 FYNNEI. V was clipped by 4 bases and J by 8 bases, with 15 bases between them. DNA of the CDR3: TGTGCCAGCAGTGGGGACTCTCTCAGGGATTCACCCCTCCACTTT. Encoded protein: CASSGDSLRDSPLHF.

DNA of the CDR3: TGTGCCAGCAGCCCCGGGGTCACCGGGGAGCTGTTTTTT. Its protein product is CASSPGVTGELFF. The chain is built from TRBV7-9 and TRBJ2-2, with D perhaps matching TRBD2 (5 bases). V lost 5 bases and J lost 4, with 8 bases in between. The germline gives CDR1 SEHNR, CDR2 FQNEAQ (reference sequence). There are 13 residues in the CDR3.

The rearrangement joins TRBV7-9 to TRBJ1-4, with D hard to call. The CDR3 covers 13 residues. Trimming shortened V by 1 base and J by 8 bases, and 8 bases separated the two germline ends. CDR1 SEHNR and CDR2 FQNEAQ come from the germline V gene (reference sequence). The CDR3 DNA reads TGTGCCAGCAGCTTAGGAGAGTGGGAAAAACTGTTTTTT. The encoded protein is CASSLGEWEKLFF. Looking up the rest from reference TRBV7-9 and TRBJ1-4 gives the full variable domain: DTGVSQNPRHKITKRGQNVTFRCDPISEHNRLYWYRQTLGQGPEFLTYFQNEAQLEKSRLLSDRFSAERPKGSFSTLEIQRTEQGDSAMYLCASSLGEWEKLFFGSGTQLSVL.

The CDR3 sequence: CSAGGTSGRSGDEQFF. The CDR3 coding sequence is TGCAGTGCCGGCGGGACTAGCGGGAGGTCGGGCGATGAGCAGTTCTTC. The V call is TRBV20-1, the J call TRBJ2-1, with TRBD2 matching over 15 bases. CDR3 length: 16 residues. The germline gives CDR1 DFQATT, CDR2 SNEGSKA (reference sequence). J gave up 8 bases and V 6 bases, and 11 bases lay outside the gene matches.

The genes are TRBV12-5 and TRBJ2-1; 9 positions agree with TRBD2. CDR3 length: 15 amino acids. After removal of 6 bases from V and 9 bases from J, the junction contained 12 bases not matched to a gene. Germline assignment: CDR1 LGHNT and CDR2 FRNRAP. The CDR3 reads CASGFRAGGPSEQFF. CDR3 DNA sequence: TGTGCTAGTGGCTTTCGGGCGGGAGGGCCGAGTGAGCAGTTCTTC.

The chain links TRBV6-2 or TRBV6-3 to TRBJ2-1; D unclear. The CDR3 spans 13 residues. CDR1 and CDR2 from the germline V gene are MNHEY and SVGEGT. The V gene lost 4 bases and the J gene lost 9 bases, with 13 bases spanning the gap. This CDR3 is CASSSDWNGEQFF. CDR3 in DNA: TGTGCCAGCAGTTCTGACTGGAATGGTGAGCAGTTCTTC.

J is TRBJ2-5 and V is TRBV20-1, with 7 bases lining up with TRBD2. J lost 4 bases, V lost 3 bases, and 2 bases had no gene match. The CDR3 has 12 residues. The germline CDR1 and CDR2 sequences are DFQATT and SNEGSKA (reference sequence). The CDR3 region has the DNA TGCAGTGCTAGGGGCGGGAGAGAGACCCAGTACTTC. It yields the protein CSARGGRETQYF.